A single sample gave rise to the 15 T cell receptor beta chains below, sequenced in a study of identical twins. TCRdb itself ran the 5' RACE reads through MiXCR, one entry per CDR3 protein. The sample has around 1.7 million distinct CDR3 sequences, roughly 35% seen once. Sequencing used cord blood. The source is a newborn girl in good health.

The V and J genes are TRBV6-1 and TRBJ2-3, with D possibly matching TRBD2 (6 bases). Germline V lookup: CDR1 MNHNS, CDR2 SASEGT. CDR3 length: 14 amino acids. The V gene lost 8 bases and the J gene lost 1 base, with 13 bases spanning the gap. This chain's CDR3 is CASGTGRGTDTQYF. For the CDR3, the DNA is TGTGCCAGCGGGACTGGGCGGGGCACAGATACGCAGTATTTT.

For the CDR3, the DNA is TGTGCCAGCAGTTTCTGGAGCGGCTACACCGGGGAGCTGTTTTTT. Protein: CASSFWSGYTGELFF. The chain has TRBV12-3 or TRBV12-4 and TRBJ2-2; D is perhaps TRBD2 (5 bases). Trimming took off 3 bases at V and 3 bases at J, with 11 bases between the two ends. The CDR3 runs to 15 residues.

This clonotype was seen more than once but under ten times. The chain employs TRBV3-1 and TRBJ2-3; 7 bases align to TRBD2. This CDR3 spans 17 amino acids. Germline CDR1 and CDR2: LGHDT and YNNKEL (reference sequence). The V segment lost 2 bases and the J segment 0 bases; nucleotides outside the gene matches: 8. The chain's CDR3 is CASSQLPLAESTDTQYF. For the CDR3, the DNA is TGTGCCAGCAGCCAACTACCGCTAGCGGAGAGCACAGATACGCAGTATTTT.

This clonotype showed up just a few times. The genes are TRBV12-3 or TRBV12-4 and TRBJ2-2, with D perhaps matching TRBD1 (5 bases). Deletions cut 5 bases from V and 7 bases from J, with 11 bases between. This CDR3 contains 13 residues. The CDR3 DNA sequence: TGTGCCAGCAGTCGACAGACTTTCGGGGAGCTGTTTTTT. Residues: CASSRQTFGELFF.

This clonotype appeared a few times. V gene TRBV3-1 combines with J gene TRBJ1-4; possibly TRBD1 for D (6 bases). CDR1 is LGHDT and CDR2 is YNNKEL in the germline V gene (reference sequence). V lost 0 bases to trimming and J lost 8 bases, with 16 bases between them. The CDR3 runs to 16 residues. The CDR3 is CASSQESRGAAEKLFF. DNA for the CDR3: TGTGCCAGCAGCCAAGAGTCCCGGGGGGCGGCGGAAAAACTGTTTTTT.

V gene TRBV15 combines with J gene TRBJ2-3, with a possible D match to TRBD2 (5 bases). The CDR3 has 15 amino acids. Germline V lookup: CDR1 LNHNV, CDR2 YYDKDF (reference sequence). The V end lost 1 base, the J end lost 3 bases, and 11 bases lay between the germline ends. DNA for the CDR3: TGTGCCACCAGCAGAGTGGACTCTTCGACAGATACGCAGTATTTT. Translation: CATSRVDSSTDTQYF.

This chain uses TRBV7-2 with TRBJ2-1; D is undetermined. Deletions cut 4 bases from V and 1 base from J, with 14 bases between. CDR1 SGHTA and CDR2 FQGNSA come from the germline V gene. CDR3 size: 16 residues. CDR3 region: CASSSHLAVSYNEQFF. Here the CDR3 DNA reads TGTGCCAGCAGCTCCCATTTGGCCGTTTCCTACAATGAGCAGTTCTTC.

This chain connects TRBV2 to TRBJ2-3; 11 bases match TRBD2. CDR1 and CDR2 from the germline V gene are SNHLY and FYNNEI. Losses at the gene ends were 7 bases for V and 4 bases for J; bases not matched to a gene: 10. CDR3 size: 16 residues. Here the CDR3 DNA reads TGTGCCAGCAAGATTCGGACTAGCGGGTCTGCAGATACGCAGTATTTT. Translating it yields CASKIRTSGSADTQYF.

This clonotype came up once. This may be a read error, as it is one base from a much larger clone. The chain couples TRBV4-2 to TRBJ2-7; 7 bases agree with TRBD2. Trimming removed 3 bases from V and 3 bases from J; junction bases left unmatched: 11. The germline V gene encodes CDR1 LGHNA and CDR2 YNFKEQ. This CDR3 is built from 16 residues. The CDR3 spells CASSHEGSSGIYEQYF. The CDR3 DNA reads as TGTGCCAGCAGCCACGAAGGGTCTAGCGGAATCTACGAGCAGTACTTC.

This clonotype was detected only a few times. V and J are TRBV5-1 and TRBJ2-5; possibly TRBD1 for D (5 bases). The CDR3 contains 15 residues. V dropped 0 bases and J dropped 1 base, with 10 bases sitting between them. Per germline, CDR1 SGHRS and CDR2 YFSETQ. In DNA, the CDR3 is TGCGCCAGCAGCTTGGTCTGGGGCTCCCAAGAGACCCAGTACTTC. This codes for CASSLVWGSQETQYF.

This clonotype has a handful of counts. V and J are TRBV20-1 and TRBJ2-1; no definite D call. Trimming pared 6 bases from V and 5 bases from J, leaving 8 bases between. There are 11 residues in the CDR3. Germline V gene sequence: CDR1 DFQATT, CDR2 SNEGSKA (reference sequence). In DNA, the CDR3 is TGCAGTGCGCGCTTTCACAATGAGCAGTTCTTC. Translating gives CSARFHNEQFF.

DNA of the CDR3: TGTGCCAGCAGTTTATCCGTTGGCTTTGAAGCTTTCTTT. Encoded protein: CASSLSVGFEAFF. The chain recombines TRBV27 with TRBJ1-1; no reliable D call. In germline, CDR1 is MNHEY, CDR2 SMNVEV (reference sequence). The CDR3 length is 13 residues. V was clipped by 0 bases and J by 7 bases, with 9 bases between them.

In this sample, this clonotype turned up a few times. The chain uses TRBV20-1 and TRBJ2-7; tentative D call: TRBD1 (6 bases). The CDR3 totals 11 residues. V shed 4 bases and J shed 4 bases, with 8 bases lying between them. Looked up from germline, CDR1 is DFQATT and CDR2 is SNEGSKA (reference sequence). The CDR3 loop reads CSANREYEQYF. The CDR3 nucleotides read TGCAGTGCTAACAGGGAGTACGAGCAGTACTTC.

In this sample, this clonotype turned up a few times. This chain links TRBV12-3 or TRBV12-4 with TRBJ2-3; 10 positions match TRBD2. This CDR3 spans 19 amino acids. V trimming: 5 bases; J trimming: 1 base; junction bases outside the gene matches: 15. The CDR3 DNA reads as TGTGCCAGCAGTCTCTCCTGGGCTAGCGGGAGATGGGGCACAGATACGCAGTATTTT. Amino acids: CASSLSWASGRWGTDTQYF.

This clonotype was seen ten or more times. The CDR3 sequence is CASSDTGNEQFF. In nucleotides, the CDR3 is TGTGCCAGCAGCGATACAGGGAATGAGCAGTTCTTC. V usage is TRBV9 and J usage is TRBJ2-1, with D possibly being TRBD1 (6 bases). V shed 3 bases and J shed 7 bases, with 8 bases lying between them. From germline, CDR1 is SGDLS and CDR2 YYNGEE. The CDR3 spans 12 residues.